This T cell receptor (beta chain) was sequenced for a study of beta chain features in type 1 diabetes. Whole-study findings and limits: Moderate yet significant TCRB CDR3 shortening was seen in Type 1 diabetes patients in all four CD4+ subsets.

Germline values: CDR1 SNHLY, CDR2 FYNNEI. J gave up 7 bases and V 6 bases, and 3 bases lay outside the gene matches. The CDR3 is made up of 13 amino acids. Of note for this clone: Its antigen is unknown.

Expressed TCRB transcripts were sequenced because the isolated RNA had all been reverse transcribed beforehand. Method: immunoSEQ multiplex PCR; TCRdb's copy keeps in-frame clones and lacks some. Of over 600,000 clones listed, around 12% are singletons. This TCR was sampled from a man aged 25 to 40 with type 1 diabetes. The sequenced sample was naive CD4+ T cells from blood. The gene calls are TRBV2 and TRBJ1-4; 9 nucleotides align to TRBD1. CDR3 coding DNA: TGTGCCAGCAGACAGGGGGCGGTTGAAAAACTGTTTTTT. Its protein product is CASRQGAVEKLFF.